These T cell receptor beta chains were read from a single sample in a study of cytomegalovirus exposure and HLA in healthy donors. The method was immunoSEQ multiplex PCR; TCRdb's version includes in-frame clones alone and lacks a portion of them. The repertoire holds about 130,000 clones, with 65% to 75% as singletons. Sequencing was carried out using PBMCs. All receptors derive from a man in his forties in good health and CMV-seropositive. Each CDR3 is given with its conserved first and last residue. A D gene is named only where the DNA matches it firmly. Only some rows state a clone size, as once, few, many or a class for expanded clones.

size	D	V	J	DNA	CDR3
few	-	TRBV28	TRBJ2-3	TGTGCCAGCCGGGGTAAACGGGTGCAGTATTTT	CASRGKRVQYF
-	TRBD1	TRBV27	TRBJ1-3	TGTGCCAGCAGACGGACAGGGGGCTTAGACACCATATATTTT	CASRRTGGLDTIYF
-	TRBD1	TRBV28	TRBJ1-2	TGTGCCAGCAGTTTGTGGAACGACTTAGGACAGGGGGTGAGGGGCTACACCTTC	CASSLWNDLGQGVRGYTF
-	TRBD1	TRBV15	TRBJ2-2	TGTGCCACCAGCAGAGATTGGACAGGTGTCAACACCGGGGAGCTGTTTTTT	CATSRDWTGVNTGELFF
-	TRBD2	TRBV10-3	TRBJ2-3	TGTGCCATCAAACTAGCGGGAGGGTCAGATACGCAGTATTTT	CAIKLAGGSDTQYF
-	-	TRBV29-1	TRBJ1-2	TGCAGCGCCCCCGGGGGAGAGCGTGGCTACACCTTC	CSAPGGERGYTF
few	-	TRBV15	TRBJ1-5	TGTGCCACCAGCAGGACGCGACTTGATAGCAATCAGCCCCAGCATTTT	CATSRTRLDSNQPQHF
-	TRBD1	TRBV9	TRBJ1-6	TGTGCCAGCAGCGCCGAGGGACAGGGGTTTTTTTCACCCCTCCACTTT	CASSAEGQGFFSPLHF
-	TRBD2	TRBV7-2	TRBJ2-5	TGTGCCAGCAGCCGAGCGGGGATCCAAGAGACCCAGTACTTC	CASSRAGIQETQYF
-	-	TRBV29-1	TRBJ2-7	TGCAGCGGCCGGGAGTGCCCCTACGAGCAGTACTTC	CSGRECPYEQYF
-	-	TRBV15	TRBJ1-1	TGTGCCACCAGCAGAGATAATAGAGGCGGTGAAGCTTTCTTT	CATSRDNRGGEAFF
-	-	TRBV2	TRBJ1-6	TGTGCCAGCAGTGAGAGGTCAGGCCCTTTGTTCGGGGCCCTCCACTTT	CASSERSGPLFGALHF
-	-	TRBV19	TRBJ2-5	TGTGCCAGTAGTATCGGGGTAATGGAGACCCAGTACTTC	CASSIGVMETQYF
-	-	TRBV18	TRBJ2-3	TGTGCCAGCTCACCACCCGCTAGCTCAGATACGCAGTATTTT	CASSPPASSDTQYF
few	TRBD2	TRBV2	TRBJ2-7	TGTGCCAGCAACCCGGGACTAGCGCCTTACGAGCAGTACTTC	CASNPGLAPYEQYF
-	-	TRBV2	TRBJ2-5	TGTGCCAGTGGGATGGGAGGTAACCAAGAGACCCAGTACTTC	CASGMGGNQETQYF
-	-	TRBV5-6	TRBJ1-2	TGTGCCAGCAGCTTGGGTCCGCCCTTTAGCTATGGCTACACCTTC	CASSLGPPFSYGYTF
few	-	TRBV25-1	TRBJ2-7	TGTGCCAGCAGTGAATCTGGCACCGCCTACGAGCAGTACTTC	CASSESGTAYEQYF
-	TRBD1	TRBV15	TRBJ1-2	TGTGCCACCAGCAGGGACAGGAACTATGGCTACACCTTC	CATSRDRNYGYTF
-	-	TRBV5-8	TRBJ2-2	TGTGCCAGGGCGAGGGTCGGGGAGCTGTTTTTT	CARARVGELFF
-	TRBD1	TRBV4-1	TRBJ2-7	TGCGCCAGCAGCCAAGCCGGACAGGGGGACGAGCAGTACTTC	CASSQAGQGDEQYF
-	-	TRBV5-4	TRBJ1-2	TGTGCCAGCAGCCTCTCGGGGGCGGGGGTGGACTATGGCTACACCTTC	CASSLSGAGVDYGYTF
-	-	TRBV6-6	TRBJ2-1	TGTGCCACTTCTCGCGACTCCTACAATGAGCAGTTCTTC	CATSRDSYNEQFF
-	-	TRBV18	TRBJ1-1	TGTGCCAGCTCACCAGGGGCGAACACTGAAGCTTTCTTT	CASSPGANTEAFF
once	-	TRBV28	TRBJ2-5	TGTGCCAGCAGTCCTACTGCAGGGGCAATTCAAGAGACCCAGTACTTC	CASSPTAGAIQETQYF
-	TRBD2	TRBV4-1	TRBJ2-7	TGCGCCAGCAGCCAAGATTGGCTAGCGGATTACGAGCAGTACTTC	CASSQDWLADYEQYF
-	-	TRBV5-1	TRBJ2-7	TGCGCCAGCAGCTTGGGGCCCCTCTCCTACGAGCAGTACTTC	CASSLGPLSYEQYF
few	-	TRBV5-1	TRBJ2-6	TGCGCCAGCAGCCGCAGACAGAGCTCTGGGGCCAACGTCCTGACTTTC	CASSRRQSSGANVLTF